This is a list of T cell receptor beta chains from one sample in a study of OX40 agonist ivuxolimab in advanced cancers. The protocol was immunoSEQ multiplex PCR, while the TCRdb copy is restricted to in-frame clones and leaves out a portion. The repertoire holds more than 60,000 clones, with around 81% as singletons. The material was CD4+ or CD8+ T cells sorted from blood, obtained in a trial of the OX40 agonist ivuxolimab. Source of these receptors: an adult with an advanced solid tumor such as melanoma, head and neck, liver or kidney cancer. Both conserved end residues are part of each CDR3. A D gene is named only where the DNA matches it firmly. Where a row states a size, it is once, few, many or the class of an expanded clone; other rows omit it.

few	-	TRBJ2-2	TRBV5-6	CASSRTDLSNTGELFF	TGTGCCAGCAGCCGGACCGACTTATCGAACACCGGGGAGCTGTTTTTT
-	-	TRBJ1-3	TRBV14	CASSQDLGVRHF	TGTGCCAGCAGCCAAGATCTGGGGGTACGGCATTTT
-	TRBD1	TRBJ2-5	TRBV4-2	CASSHDRGGETQYF	TGTGCCAGCAGCCATGACAGGGGTGGAGAGACCCAGTACTTC
-	TRBD1	TRBJ2-7	TRBV7-3	CASSLTAGTGVYEQYF	TGTGCCAGCAGCTTAACGGCCGGGACAGGGGTCTACGAGCAGTACTTC
-	TRBD2	TRBJ2-7	TRBV27	CASSLRTSPSGQYF	TGTGCCAGCAGTTTACGGACAAGCCCTAGCGGGCAGTACTTC
-	-	TRBJ1-2	TRBV18	CASSPNLLIQGGTYGYTF	TGTGCCAGCTCACCCAATCTCTTAATACAGGGAGGAACCTATGGCTACACCTTC
-	-	TRBJ2-3	TRBV15	CATSIPGQGTDTQYF	TGTGCCACCAGCATCCCTGGGCAGGGGACAGATACGCAGTATTTT
-	-	TRBJ1-1	TRBV21-1	CASSKEGWNTEAFF	TGTGCCAGCAGCAAAGAGGGCTGGAACACTGAAGCTTTCTTT
few	-	TRBJ1-6	TRBV7-8	CASSLAQYNSPLHF	TGTGCCAGCAGCTTAGCGCAGTATAATTCACCCCTCCACTTT
few	TRBD1	TRBJ2-7	TRBV7-9	CASSEGQGFHEQYF	TGTGCCAGCAGCGAGGGACAGGGATTCCACGAGCAGTACTTC
-	TRBD1	TRBJ1-1	TRBV6-5	CASSLSDRGGTEAFF	TGTGCCAGCAGTTTATCGGACAGGGGTGGAACTGAAGCTTTCTTT
-	-	TRBJ2-3	TRBV5-1	CASSLGGPTTDTQYF	TGCGCCAGCAGCTTGGGGGGACCGACAACAGATACGCAGTATTTT
-	-	TRBJ1-2	TRBV6-1	CASLKDLSGSYGYTF	TGTGCCAGCTTAAAGGACCTTTCGGGGAGTTATGGCTACACCTTC
-	-	TRBJ1-3	TRBV11-2	CASSSRTTERRNTIYF	TGTGCCAGCAGCTCGCGTACGACAGAAAGAAGAAACACCATATATTTT
-	-	TRBJ1-2	TRBV5-6	CASSLAGQNYGYTF	TGTGCCAGCAGCTTGGCGGGACAAAACTATGGCTACACCTTC
-	-	TRBJ1-2	TRBV28	CASQGNYGYTF	TGTGCCAGTCAGGGCAACTATGGCTACACCTTC
-	-	TRBJ2-5	TRBV14	CASSLQALQETQYF	TGTGCCAGCAGCCTACAGGCGTTACAAGAGACCCAGTACTTC
-	TRBD1	TRBJ2-2	TRBV19	CASRPVQGARTGELFF	TGTGCCAGTAGGCCCGTCCAGGGGGCGAGGACCGGGGAGCTGTTTTTT
few	TRBD2	TRBJ2-7	TRBV13	CASSLRGLAGAHSYEQYF	TGTGCCAGCAGCTTAAGGGGACTAGCGGGGGCCCACTCCTACGAGCAGTACTTC
-	TRBD2	TRBJ2-1	TRBV5-6	CASSLPSGDYNEQFF	TGTGCCAGCAGCTTGCCTAGCGGGGATTACAATGAGCAGTTCTTC
few	TRBD1	TRBJ1-2	TRBV15	CATSRGIKGLAGGNYGYTF	TGTGCCACCAGCAGAGGGATAAAAGGCTTGGCAGGGGGAAACTATGGCTACACCTTC
-	TRBD1	TRBJ2-5	TRBV5-1	CASSPDRGYQETQYF	TGCGCCAGCAGCCCGGACAGGGGTTACCAAGAGACCCAGTACTTC
-	-	TRBJ1-1	TRBV27	CASSDRREAFF	TGTGCCAGCAGCGACAGACGGGAAGCTTTCTTT
-	-	TRBJ2-7	TRBV14	CASSQAGGVEQYF	TGTGCCAGCAGCCAAGCAGGCGGGGTCGAGCAGTACTTC
-	-	TRBJ1-2	TRBV6-6	CASSSMGHRNGYTF	TGTGCCAGCAGTTCCATGGGACACCGGAATGGCTACACCTTC
-	TRBD1	TRBJ2-7	TRBV2	CASRPLGQGNYEQYF	TGTGCCAGCAGACCTCTGGGACAGGGAAACTACGAGCAGTACTTC
few	-	TRBJ2-2	TRBV19	CASTRGGAFNTGELFF	TGTGCCAGTACCAGGGGAGGGGCCTTTAACACCGGGGAGCTGTTTTTT
few	-	TRBJ1-5	TRBV7-2	CASSLPSQPQHF	TGTGCCAGCAGCTTACCCTCCCAGCCCCAGCATTTT
-	TRBD1	TRBJ1-2	TRBV5-4	CASSLQGAPYGYTF	TGTGCCAGCAGCTTGCAGGGGGCGCCGTATGGCTACACCTTC
-	TRBD2	TRBJ2-3	TRBV11-2	CASSFTGTSGGQYF	TGTGCCAGCAGTTTTACCGGGACTAGCGGGGGACAGTATTTT
-	-	TRBJ2-2	TRBV7-2	CASSLPGSGELFF	TGTGCCAGCAGCTTACCGGGGTCCGGGGAGCTGTTTTTT
-	-	TRBJ1-1	TRBV10-1	CASSEVTGNTEAFF	TGCGCCAGCAGTGAGGTAACAGGGAACACTGAAGCTTTCTTT
-	-	TRBJ1-1	TRBV28	CASSFRGLNTEAFF	TGTGCCAGCAGTTTTAGGGGCCTGAACACTGAAGCTTTCTTT